The 20 T cell receptor beta chains below all came from one sample that was sequenced in a study of T cells after yellow fever vaccination (dated by TCRdb to between 2017 and 2020). The receptor library was made with 5' RACE. Sequencing instrument: Illumina NovaSeq 6000. TCRdb took the public reads, trimmed them with fastp at Q25, ran MiXCR for clone calling and kept in-frame beta chains. Under each unique CDR3 protein, matching rows form one entry showing the most common genes and DNA. Within this sample are 250,000 or so distinct CDR3 sequences, with approximately 3.8% of them counted one time only. Around 19% of the sample is held by the ten biggest clonotypes. Reading the label with the study, this specimen's treatment or condition is: live attenuated yellow fever vaccine strain. Sequences were derived from PBMCs, sampled 15 days after the yellow fever booster vaccination. These receptors came from a man aged 18 to 29 who received the YFV17D yellow fever vaccine.

This clonotype has a count of ten or more. The chain couples TRBV20-1 to TRBJ2-1; 8 bases agree with TRBD1. CDR1 DFQATT and CDR2 SNEGSKA come from the germline V gene (reference sequence). This CDR3 is built from 15 residues. J lost 5 bases, V lost 6 bases, and 12 bases had no gene match. This chain's CDR3 is CSASRGQGENNEQFF. Here the CDR3 DNA reads TGCAGTGCCTCCCGCGGACAGGGAGAAAACAATGAGCAGTTCTTC.

The J gene is TRBJ1-3, the V gene TRBV5-1; 7 bases align to TRBD1. V was pared by 4 bases and J by 2 bases, with 3 bases of the junction left unmatched. CDR3 length: 14 amino acids. Germline values: CDR1 SGHRS, CDR2 YFSETQ. The CDR3 protein is CASSIDRAGNTIYF. CDR3 DNA: TGCGCCAGCAGCATCGACAGGGCTGGAAACACCATATATTTT.

This clonotype was seen at least ten times. The rearrangement joins TRBV5-1 to TRBJ2-2; D gene ambiguous. The CDR3 is 15 residues long. Trimming cost V 4 bases and J 3 bases, with 13 bases left between them. The V gene's germline CDR1 is SGHRS and CDR2 YFSETQ. The CDR3 DNA follows: TGCGCCAGCAGCAGTGGCAGGAGTCACACCGGGGAGCTGTTTTTT. Translation gives CASSSGRSHTGELFF. Using reference TRBV5-1 and TRBJ2-2 for the parts outside the CDR3, the full variable domain is KAGVTQTPRYLIKTRGQQVTLSCSPISGHRSVSWYQQTPGQGLQFLFEYFSETQRNKGNFPGRFSGRQFSNSRSEMNVSTLELGDSALYLCASSSGRSHTGELFFGEGSRLTVL.

This clonotype was seen many times. J is TRBJ1-2 and V is TRBV5-1, with D possibly TRBD1 on 5 matching bases. Germline CDR1 SGHRS, CDR2 YFSETQ. The CDR3 consists of 14 residues. Trimming took off 0 bases at V and 2 bases at J, with 8 bases between the two ends. As DNA, the CDR3 is TGCGCCAGCAGCTTGGCCCGGACAAACTATGGCTACACCTTC. It specifies CASSLARTNYGYTF.

In this sample, this clonotype turned up many times. This sequence joins TRBV29-1 and TRBJ2-3; D possibly corresponds to TRBD2 (6 bases). V lost 0 bases to trimming and J lost 1 base, with 17 bases between them. Germline assignment: CDR1 SQVTM and CDR2 ANQGSEA. The CDR3 is made up of 17 amino acids. CDR3 residues: CSVEEGGPRVGTDTQYF. Here the CDR3 DNA reads TGCAGCGTTGAAGAGGGAGGCCCAAGAGTGGGCACAGATACGCAGTATTTT.

This clonotype has at least ten counts. The V call is TRBV12-3 or TRBV12-4, the J call TRBJ1-2; D call uncertain. The V end lost 5 bases, the J end lost 8 bases, and 12 bases lay between the germline ends. The CDR3 totals 12 residues. DNA of the CDR3: TGTGCCAGCAGTCCAGTAGTTCGGGGCTACACCTTC. This codes for CASSPVVRGYTF.

This clonotype occurred a few times. This chain links TRBV5-4 with TRBJ2-1; the D gene is possibly TRBD1 (5 bases). The CDR3 has 16 residues. The germline V and J ends were trimmed by 0 bases and 5 bases, with 15 bases remaining between them. In germline, CDR1 is SGHNT, CDR2 YYREEE (reference sequence). The CDR3 sequence: CASSLGLVTVDNEQFF. The CDR3 coding sequence is TGTGCCAGCAGCTTGGGGTTGGTGACAGTGGACAATGAGCAGTTCTTC.

This clonotype came up many times. The rearrangement links TRBV20-1 to TRBJ2-3, with D possibly TRBD2 on 6 matching bases. CDR1 and CDR2 from the germline V gene are DFQATT and SNEGSKA (reference sequence). The length of the CDR3 is 14 residues. V dropped 4 bases and J dropped 5 bases, with 16 bases sitting between them. CDR3 nucleotides: TGCAGTGCTAAGGACTACAGTTTCCAAGATACGCAGTATTTT. This translates into CSAKDYSFQDTQYF.

Many counts were recorded for this clonotype. The CDR3 coding sequence is TGTGCCACCAGTGATGCTGGGACAGGGCCTGGAAACACCATATATTTT. Translated, it gives CATSDAGTGPGNTIYF. The chain carries TRBV24-1 and TRBJ1-3, with 9 bases fitting TRBD1. With 3 bases clipped from V and 2 bases from J, the junction kept 4 bases outside the gene matches. Germline V gene sequence: CDR1 KGHDR, CDR2 SFDVKD. CDR3 length: 16 amino acids.

This clonotype was seen ten or more times. The chain carries TRBV30 and TRBJ2-1; D is undetermined. V lost 0 bases and J 4 bases, leaving 10 bases between the germline ends. There are 14 residues in the CDR3. Germline lookup yields CDR1 GTSNPN and CDR2 SVGIG (reference sequence). This CDR3 reads CAWSVRELYNEQFF. CDR3 coding DNA: TGTGCCTGGAGTGTAAGGGAACTATACAATGAGCAGTTCTTC.

This clonotype was seen at least ten times. The chain recombines TRBV20-1 with TRBJ1-2; the D is unclear. The CDR3 consists of 11 residues. The germline V and J ends were trimmed by 0 bases and 6 bases, with 5 bases remaining between them. Germline V lookup: CDR1 DFQATT, CDR2 SNEGSKA (reference sequence). The DNA for the CDR3 is TGCAGTGCTAGAGATATGGATGGCTACACCTTC. It encodes CSARDMDGYTF.

On this clonotype itself: Possible read error: a much larger clone is one base away. The V gene is TRBV20-1, the J gene TRBJ1-2, with 7 bases identical to TRBD1. After removal of 5 bases from V and 3 bases from J, the junction contained 9 bases not matched to a gene. Germline V lookup: CDR1 DFQATT, CDR2 SNEGSKA (reference sequence). This CDR3 is 14 amino acids long. The CDR3 sequence: CSAGITGAYYGYTF. The CDR3 nucleotides are TGCAGTGCTGGAATTACAGGGGCTTACTATGGCTACACCTTC.

There are many counts of this clonotype. This sequence joins TRBV4-1 and TRBJ2-7, with D possibly being TRBD2 (5 bases). The CDR3 is 14 amino acids. CDR1 and CDR2 from the germline V gene are MGHRA and YSYEKL. With 5 bases removed from V and 0 bases from J, the gap between germline ends came to 11 bases. CDR3 nucleotide sequence: TGCGCCAGCAGCAAGGAGGCAGCCTCCTACGAGCAGTACTTC. As protein: CASSKEAASYEQYF.

This sequence joins TRBV12-5 and TRBJ1-1; no firm D call. The CDR3 totals 12 residues. Germline assignment: CDR1 LGHNT and CDR2 FRNRAP. Trimming removed 4 bases at V and 3 bases at J, with 6 bases between. CDR3: CASGSQDTEAFF. CDR3 coding DNA: TGTGCTAGTGGTTCTCAGGACACTGAAGCTTTCTTT.

In this sample, this clonotype turned up many times. The V and J genes are TRBV20-1 and TRBJ2-1; D perhaps matches TRBD1 (6 bases). CDR1 is DFQATT, CDR2 SNEGSKA, per germline (reference sequence). The length of the CDR3 is 14 residues. V lost 6 bases and J 0 bases, leaving 12 bases between the germline ends. The CDR3 DNA follows: TGCAGTGCGGAGGACAGTAGCTCCTACAATGAGCAGTTCTTC. Encoded protein: CSAEDSSSYNEQFF.

This clonotype was counted ten times or more. This chain connects TRBV14 to TRBJ1-1; D unclear. CDR3 size: 14 residues. Germline V CDR1 and CDR2: SGHDN, FVKESK. V lost 1 base and J lost 3, with 9 bases in between. The chain's CDR3 is CASSQVTTYTEAFF. The CDR3 DNA reads TGTGCCAGCAGCCAAGTTACGACCTACACTGAAGCTTTCTTT. Filled out from reference TRBV14 and TRBJ1-1, the complete variable domain reads EAGVTQFPSHSVIEKGQTVTLRCDPISGHDNLYWYRRVMGKEIKFLLHFVKESKQDESGMPNNRFLAERTGGTYSTLKVQPAELEDSGVYFCASSQVTTYTEAFFGQGTRLTVV.

There are many counts of this clonotype. The chain is built from TRBV6-1 and TRBJ2-5, with 10 nucleotides matching TRBD1. The ends lost 3 bases at V and 2 bases at J; junction bases unmatched: 3. CDR3 length: 15 amino acids. Germline CDR1 and CDR2: MNHNS and SASEGT. The CDR3 bases are TGTGCCAGCAGTGAGGGACAGGGGTCACAAGAGACCCAGTACTTC. Translated, it gives CASSEGQGSQETQYF.

There are a few counts of this clonotype. This chain uses TRBV3-1 with TRBJ1-2; D is perhaps TRBD1 (5 bases). V lost 3 bases to trimming and J lost 1 base, with 15 bases between them. Germline V gene data show CDR1 as LGHDT and CDR2 as YNNKEL (reference sequence). This CDR3 is built from 16 residues. CDR3 amino acids: CASSQVRGSGNYGYTF. CDR3 coding DNA: TGTGCCAGCAGCCAGGTCCGGGGGTCGGGTAACTATGGCTACACCTTC.

This clonotype was seen at least ten times. The rearrangement links TRBV5-4 to TRBJ2-2; D unclear. Deletions cut 3 bases from V and 7 bases from J, with 10 bases between. The CDR3 length is 13 residues. The V gene's germline CDR1 is SGHNT and CDR2 YYREEE (reference sequence). The chain's CDR3 is CASSSRTFGELFF. The CDR3 coding sequence is TGTGCCAGCAGCTCACGGACGTTCGGGGAGCTGTTTTTT.

The J gene is TRBJ1-6, the V gene TRBV5-6; D is uncertain. The CDR3 contains 15 residues. V gave up 2 bases and J gave up 1 base, with 7 bases separating them. CDR1 and CDR2 from the germline V gene are SGHDT and YYEEEE. The CDR3 region is CASSFGESYNSPLHF. The CDR3 nucleotides are TGTGCCAGCAGCTTCGGGGAGTCCTATAATTCACCCCTCCACTTT.